The 10 T cell receptor beta chains presented below share a single source sample, sequenced in a study of control samples from healthy donors and cancer patients. Only in-frame clones appear in the TCRdb table, and some are missing; sequencing was by immunoSEQ multiplex PCR. The sample records around 150,000 clones, 85% to 90% being singletons. What was sequenced was blood. These receptors all come from a man between 25 and 39 years old in good health.

This clone was found once. The chain carries TRBV30 and TRBJ1-1; D call uncertain. The length of the CDR3 is 11 residues. V was clipped by 1 base and J by 7 bases, with 7 bases between them. Per the germline V gene, CDR1 is GTSNPN and CDR2 is SVGIG (reference sequence). As DNA, the CDR3 is TGTGCCTGGAGTGAACAGTTTGAAGCTTTCTTT. The encoded protein is CAWSEQFEAFF.

The chain carries TRBV11-2 and TRBJ2-5; TRBD2 matches 7 bases. J gave up 1 base and V 1 base, and 6 bases lay outside the gene matches. The CDR3 consists of 16 residues. The germline V gene has CDR1 SGHAT and CDR2 FQNNGV. The CDR3 loop reads CASSLAPSGIQETQYF. The CDR3 region has the DNA TGTGCCAGCAGCTTAGCCCCGAGCGGGATCCAAGAGACCCAGTACTTC.

This clone was detected once. CDR3 nucleotides: TGTGCCAGCAGCCAAGATTCTCGGACTAGCGCGCAAGAGACCCAGTACTTC. The encoded protein is CASSQDSRTSAQETQYF. The V gene is TRBV4-2, the J gene TRBJ2-5; 9 positions agree with TRBD2. The CDR3 extends over 17 amino acids. V was pared by 0 bases and J by 2 bases, with 7 bases of the junction left unmatched. Germline V gene data show CDR1 as LGHNA and CDR2 as YNFKEQ.

This chain links TRBV19 with TRBJ1-5, with unresolved D. This CDR3 is 13 amino acids long. Germline-derived CDR1 and CDR2 are LNHDA and SQIVND (reference sequence). V was pared by 5 bases and J by 5 bases, with 10 bases between. CDR3 DNA sequence: TGTGCCAGTAGTCCCTCTTACTATCAGCCCCAGCATTTT. Translating gives CASSPSYYQPQHF.

The gene calls are TRBV5-6 and TRBJ1-2; tentatively, D is TRBD1 (5 bases). This CDR3 has 16 amino acids. Germline assignment: CDR1 SGHDT and CDR2 YYEEEE. With 3 bases removed from V and 2 bases from J, the gap between germline ends came to 17 bases. The CDR3 reads CASSSDNLDGNYGYTF. The CDR3 nucleotides read TGTGCCAGCAGCTCGGACAACCTTGACGGGAACTATGGCTACACCTTC.

This clone appeared a single time. This chain uses TRBV7-2 with TRBJ2-7, with TRBD1 identical over 10 bases. The CDR3 runs to 13 residues. Germline V lookup: CDR1 SGHTA, CDR2 FQGNSA. The V and J ends lost 5 bases and 8 bases, in that order; junction bases with no gene match: 6. This CDR3 reads CASSPRQGAQQYF. CDR3 sequence (DNA): TGTGCCAGCAGCCCTAGACAGGGGGCGCAGCAGTACTTC. Variable domain in full (rest from reference TRBV7-2 and TRBJ2-7): GAGVSQSPSNKVTEKGKDVELRCDPISGHTALYWYRQSLGQGLEFLIYFQGNSAPDKSGLPSDRFSAERTGGSVSTLTIQRTQQEDSAVYLCASSPRQGAQQYFGPGTRLTVT.

V usage is TRBV3-1 (or the pseudogene TRBV3-2) and J usage is TRBJ2-6, with D possibly called TRBD1 or TRBD2 (5 bases each). CDR1 is LGHDT and CDR2 is YNNKEL in the germline V gene (reference sequence). The CDR3 is 20 amino acids. The V end was cut by 5 bases, the J end by 0 bases, with 23 bases between. DNA for the CDR3: TGTGCCAGCAGCAAGCTTGGGGCACCGGGATTTTCCTCTGGGGCCAACGTCCTGACTTTC. It codes for CASSKLGAPGFSSGANVLTF.

The V and J genes are TRBV9 and TRBJ2-7, with 8 bases aligning to TRBD2. The V and J ends lost 2 bases and 5 bases, in that order; junction bases with no gene match: 12. Germline lookup yields CDR1 SGDLS and CDR2 YYNGEE. The CDR3 is 16 residues long. In DNA form, the CDR3 reads TGTGCCAGCAGCGTCCAGGCCGGGACTAGGGTCCACGAGCAGTACTTC. It specifies CASSVQAGTRVHEQYF.

The chain carries TRBV7-2 and TRBJ1-5, with D uncertain. This CDR3 spans 13 amino acids. Germline V gene lookup returns CDR1 SGHTA and CDR2 FQGNSA. V was clipped by 5 bases and J by 6 bases, with 11 bases between them. The CDR3 protein is CASSPVGGQPQHF. The DNA for the CDR3 is TGTGCCAGCAGCCCCGTGGGTGGTCAGCCCCAGCATTTT.

The chain carries TRBV24-1 and TRBJ2-5; no clear D gene. Germline CDR1 and CDR2: KGHDR and SFDVKD. The CDR3 spans 11 residues. V lost 7 bases, J lost 5 bases, and 7 bases lay in between. The CDR3 nucleotides are TGTGCCACCAGATTAGGGGAGACCCAGTACTTC. This codes for CATRLGETQYF.